The source of this T cell receptor beta chain is a study of a mutant IDH1 vaccine in newly diagnosed glioma. Study overall: The initiation of vaccination occurred 4-6 weeks after radiotherapy alone, or with temozolomide cycles.

This clone was counted only a few times. Its matching antigen is unknown. V dropped 2 bases and J dropped 1 base, with 9 bases sitting between them. The CDR3 runs to 15 residues. The germline V gene has CDR1 MNHNY and CDR2 SVGAGI (reference sequence). The method was immunoSEQ multiplex PCR; TCRdb's version includes in-frame clones alone and lacks a portion of them. The sample shows 84,000 or so clones, roughly four fifths of them seen only once. Time point described: week 47, end of study. In every dose of vaccine, 300 ug of mutant IDH1 20-mer peptide was given alongside topical imiquimod. The source of this sequence is a man aged 40-49 years with glioma. The chain uses TRBV6-6 and TRBJ1-5; D is undetermined. Sequenced here: PBMCs, sampled from a glioma patient whose treatment included an IDH1 peptide vaccine. This CDR3 reads CASSYGRESNQPQHF. CDR3 sequence (DNA): TGTGCCAGCAGTTACGGGCGGGAGAGCAATCAGCCCCAGCATTTT.